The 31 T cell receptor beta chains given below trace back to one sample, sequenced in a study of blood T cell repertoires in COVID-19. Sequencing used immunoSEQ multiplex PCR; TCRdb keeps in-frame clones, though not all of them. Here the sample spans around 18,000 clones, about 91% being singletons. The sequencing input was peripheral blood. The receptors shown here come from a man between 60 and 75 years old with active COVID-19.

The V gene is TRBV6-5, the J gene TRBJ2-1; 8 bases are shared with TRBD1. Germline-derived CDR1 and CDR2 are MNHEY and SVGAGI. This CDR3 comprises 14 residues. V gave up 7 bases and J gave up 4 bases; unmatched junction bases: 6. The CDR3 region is CASMGQGAYNEQFF. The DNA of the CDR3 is TGTGCCAGCATGGGGCAGGGGGCGTACAATGAGCAGTTCTTC.

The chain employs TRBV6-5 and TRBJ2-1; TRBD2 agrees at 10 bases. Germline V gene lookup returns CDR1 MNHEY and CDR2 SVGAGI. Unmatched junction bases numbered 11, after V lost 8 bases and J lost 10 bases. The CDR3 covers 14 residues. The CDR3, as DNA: TGTGCCAGCTCTTTAGCGGGAGGAGGCAGGGAGCAGTTCTTC. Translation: CASSLAGGGREQFF.

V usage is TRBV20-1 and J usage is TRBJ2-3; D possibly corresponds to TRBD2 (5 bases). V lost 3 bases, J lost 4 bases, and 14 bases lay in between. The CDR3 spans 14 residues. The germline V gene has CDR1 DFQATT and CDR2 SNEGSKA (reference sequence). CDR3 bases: TGCAGTGCTAGTGACGGGGAAGCCGCAGATACGCAGTATTTT. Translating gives CSASDGEAADTQYF.

CDR3 loop: CASSWAFRDSYNEQFF. The CDR3 region has the DNA TGTGCCAGCAGTTGGGCATTTAGGGACAGCTACAATGAGCAGTTCTTC. This chain links TRBV11-3 with TRBJ2-1, with 7 bases that match TRBD1. There are 16 residues in the CDR3. Germline lookup yields CDR1 SGHNT and CDR2 YENEEA. V was pared by 6 bases and J by 3 bases, with 11 bases of the junction left unmatched.

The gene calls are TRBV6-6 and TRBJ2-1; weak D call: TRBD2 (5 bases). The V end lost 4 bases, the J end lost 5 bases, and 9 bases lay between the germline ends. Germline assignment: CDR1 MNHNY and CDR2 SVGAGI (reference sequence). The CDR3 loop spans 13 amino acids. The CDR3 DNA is TGTGCCAGCAGTTCCCCGGAGGACAATGAGCAGTTCTTC. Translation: CASSSPEDNEQFF.

CDR3 DNA: TGTGCCAGCCGGGGGGAACGGGCCCAAGAGACCCAGTACTTC. Its protein is CASRGERAQETQYF. This chain joins TRBV2 and TRBJ2-5; 7 bases fit TRBD2. Germline V gene lookup returns CDR1 SNHLY and CDR2 FYNNEI. With 8 bases clipped from V and 1 base from J, the junction kept 7 bases outside the gene matches. The CDR3 covers 14 residues.

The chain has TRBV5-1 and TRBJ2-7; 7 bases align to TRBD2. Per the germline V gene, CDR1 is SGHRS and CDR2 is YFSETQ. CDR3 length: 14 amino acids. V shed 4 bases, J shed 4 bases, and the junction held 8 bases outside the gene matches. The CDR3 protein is CASSLSGGRYEQYF. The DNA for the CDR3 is TGCGCCAGCAGCCTGAGTGGCGGGAGATACGAGCAGTACTTC.

CDR3 residues: CASSSGGQETQYF. The DNA of the CDR3 is TGTGCCAGTAGTTCGGGGGGCCAAGAGACCCAGTACTTC. The V gene is TRBV19, the J gene TRBJ2-5; TRBD2 aligns across 7 bases. This CDR3 is 13 amino acids long. J lost 1 base, V lost 5 bases, and 1 base had no gene match. Germline CDR1 LNHDA, CDR2 SQIVND (reference sequence). The full variable domain, rest sourced from reference TRBV19 and TRBJ2-5, is DGGITQSPKYLFRKEGQNVTLSCEQNLNHDAMYWYRQDPGQGLRLIYYSQIVNDFQKGDIAEGYSVSREKKESFPLTVTSAQKNPTAFYLCASSSGGQETQYFGPGTRLLVL.

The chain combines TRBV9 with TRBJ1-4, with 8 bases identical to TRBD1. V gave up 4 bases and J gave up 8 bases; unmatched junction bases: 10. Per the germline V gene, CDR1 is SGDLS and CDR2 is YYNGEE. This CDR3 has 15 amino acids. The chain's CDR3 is CASSPSGGLGEKLFF. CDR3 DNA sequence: TGTGCCAGCAGCCCGTCAGGGGGCCTGGGAGAAAAACTGTTTTTT.

The CDR3 nucleotides read TGTGCCAGCAGTTTATCTGGGGCGACGAAAAAACTGTTTTTT. Translation: CASSLSGATKKLFF. The J gene is TRBJ1-4, the V gene TRBV6-5; tentative D call: TRBD1 (5 bases). This CDR3 spans 14 amino acids. CDR1 and CDR2 from the germline V gene are MNHEY and SVGAGI. V lost 4 bases, J lost 9 bases, and 15 bases lay in between.

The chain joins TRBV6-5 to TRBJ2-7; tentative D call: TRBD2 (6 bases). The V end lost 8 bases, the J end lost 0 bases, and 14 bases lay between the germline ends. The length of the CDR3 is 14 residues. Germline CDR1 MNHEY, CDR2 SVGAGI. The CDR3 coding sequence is TGTGCCAGCCTTACCGGGAGTTACTCCTACGAGCAGTACTTC. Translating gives CASLTGSYSYEQYF.

CDR3 bases: TGTGCCAGCAGCTTAGCGCTCCTGGAGTTCTCCTACAATGAGCAGTTCTTC. Its protein product is CASSLALLEFSYNEQFF. The chain recombines TRBV7-8 with TRBJ2-1; no clear D gene. From germline, CDR1 is SGHVS and CDR2 FQNEAQ. This CDR3 has 17 residues. The ends were cut back, 0 bases at V and 0 bases at J, with 12 bases in the middle.

As DNA, the CDR3 is TGTGCCAGCAGCCCAATAGCGGGAGTCTACAATGAGCAGTTCTTC. It is translated as CASSPIAGVYNEQFF. This rearrangement joins TRBV7-3 to TRBJ2-1; 9 nucleotides line up with TRBD2. The CDR3 is 15 residues long. V shed 5 bases and J 3 bases; nucleotides not matched to a gene: 5. CDR1 SGHTA and CDR2 FQGTGA come from the germline V gene.

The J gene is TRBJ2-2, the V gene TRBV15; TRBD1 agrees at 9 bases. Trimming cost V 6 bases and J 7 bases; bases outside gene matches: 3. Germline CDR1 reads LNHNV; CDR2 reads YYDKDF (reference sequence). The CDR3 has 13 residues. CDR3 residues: CATRGQGDGELFF. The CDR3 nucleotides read TGTGCCACCAGGGGACAGGGAGACGGGGAGCTGTTTTTT. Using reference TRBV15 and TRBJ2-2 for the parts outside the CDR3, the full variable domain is DAMVIQNPRYQVTQFGKPVTLSCSQTLNHNVMYWYQQKSSQAPKLLFHYYDKDFNNEADTPDNFQSRRPNTSFCFLDIRSPGLGDTAMYLCATRGQGDGELFFGEGSRLTVL.

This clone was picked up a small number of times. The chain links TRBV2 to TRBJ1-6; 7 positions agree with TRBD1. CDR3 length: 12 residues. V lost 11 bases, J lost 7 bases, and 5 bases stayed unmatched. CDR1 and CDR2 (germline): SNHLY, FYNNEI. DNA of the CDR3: TGTGCCTCTGACAGGGTAAATTCACCCCTCCACTTT. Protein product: CASDRVNSPLHF.

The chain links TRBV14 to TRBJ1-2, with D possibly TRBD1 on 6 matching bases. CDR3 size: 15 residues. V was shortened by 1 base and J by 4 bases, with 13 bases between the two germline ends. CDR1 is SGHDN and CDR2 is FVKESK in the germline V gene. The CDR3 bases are TGTGCCAGCAGCCAAGGCAGACGACAGGTCTATGGCTACACCTTC. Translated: CASSQGRRQVYGYTF.

In DNA form, the CDR3 reads TGTGCCATCAGTCAAACGCCAGGGGCCCAAGAGACCCAGTACTTC. It codes for CAISQTPGAQETQYF. The rearrangement uses TRBV10-3 and TRBJ2-5; possible D gene TRBD1, 6 bases. The germline gives CDR1 ENHRY, CDR2 SYGVKD. V lost 5 bases, J lost 1 base, and 14 bases lay in between. This CDR3 region has 15 residues.

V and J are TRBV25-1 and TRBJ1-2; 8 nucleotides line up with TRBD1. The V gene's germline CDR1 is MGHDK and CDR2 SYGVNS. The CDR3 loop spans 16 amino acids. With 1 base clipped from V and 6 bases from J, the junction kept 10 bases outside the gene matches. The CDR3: CASSELGGDRGDGYTF. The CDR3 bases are TGTGCCAGCAGTGAATTAGGGGGAGACAGGGGAGATGGCTACACCTTC.

CDR3 coding DNA: TGTGCCAGCAGTGAACAGGGCTCATGGTACACTGAAGCTTTCTTT. This translates into CASSEQGSWYTEAFF. This chain links TRBV2 with TRBJ1-1; D is perhaps TRBD1 (5 bases). The CDR3 runs 15 residues. The V gene lost 2 bases and the J gene lost 3 bases, with 13 bases spanning the gap. Per germline, CDR1 SNHLY and CDR2 FYNNEI. The entire variable domain, with the rest obtained from reference TRBV2 and TRBJ1-1, is as follows: EPEVTQTPSHQVTQMGQEVILRCVPISNHLYFYWYRQILGQKVEFLVSFYNNEISEKSEIFDDQFSVERPDGSNFTLKIRSTKLEDSAMYFCASSEQGSWYTEAFFGQGTRLTVV.

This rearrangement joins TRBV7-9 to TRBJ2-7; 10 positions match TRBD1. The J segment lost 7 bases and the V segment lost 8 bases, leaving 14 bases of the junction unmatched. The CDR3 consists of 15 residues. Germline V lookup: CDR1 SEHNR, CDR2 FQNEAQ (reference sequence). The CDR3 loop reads CASGQTGGSAGEQYF. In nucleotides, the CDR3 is TGTGCCAGCGGTCAGACAGGGGGCTCAGCGGGGGAGCAGTACTTC. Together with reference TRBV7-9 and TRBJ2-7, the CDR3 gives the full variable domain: DTGVSQNPRHKITKRGQNVTFRCDPISEHNRLYWYRQTLGQGPEFLTYFQNEAQLEKSRLLSDRFSAERPKGSFSTLEIQRTEQGDSAMYLCASGQTGGSAGEQYFGPGTRLTVT.

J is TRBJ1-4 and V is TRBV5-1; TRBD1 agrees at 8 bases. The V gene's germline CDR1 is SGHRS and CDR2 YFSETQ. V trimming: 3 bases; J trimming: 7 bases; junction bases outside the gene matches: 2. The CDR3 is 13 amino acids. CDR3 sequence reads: CASSWDRSEKLFF. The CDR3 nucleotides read TGCGCCAGCAGCTGGGACAGGTCTGAAAAACTGTTTTTT.

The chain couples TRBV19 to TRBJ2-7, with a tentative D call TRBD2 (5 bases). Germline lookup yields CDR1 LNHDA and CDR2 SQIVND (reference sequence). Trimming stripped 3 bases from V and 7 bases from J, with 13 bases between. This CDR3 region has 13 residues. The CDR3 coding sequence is TGTGCCAGTAGTATCCGAAGCGGTTTGGAGCAGTACTTC. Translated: CASSIRSGLEQYF.

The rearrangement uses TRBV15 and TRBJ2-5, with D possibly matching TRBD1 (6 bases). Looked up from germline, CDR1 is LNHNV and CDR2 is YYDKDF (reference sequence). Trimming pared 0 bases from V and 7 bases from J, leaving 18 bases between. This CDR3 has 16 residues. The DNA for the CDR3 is TGTGCCACCAGCAGAGATCGTGGAACAGGGATTGGGACCCAGTACTTC. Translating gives CATSRDRGTGIGTQYF. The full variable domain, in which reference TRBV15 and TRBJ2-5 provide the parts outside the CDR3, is DAMVIQNPRYQVTQFGKPVTLSCSQTLNHNVMYWYQQKSSQAPKLLFHYYDKDFNNEADTPDNFQSRRPNTSFCFLDIRSPGLGDTAMYLCATSRDRGTGIGTQYFGPGTRLLVL.

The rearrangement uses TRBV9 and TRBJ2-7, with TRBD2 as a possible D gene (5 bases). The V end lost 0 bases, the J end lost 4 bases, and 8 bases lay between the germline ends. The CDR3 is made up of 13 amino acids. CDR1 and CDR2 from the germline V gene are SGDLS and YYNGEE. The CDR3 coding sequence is TGTGCCAGCAGCGTAGATTCGGGGTACGAGCAGTACTTC. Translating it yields CASSVDSGYEQYF.

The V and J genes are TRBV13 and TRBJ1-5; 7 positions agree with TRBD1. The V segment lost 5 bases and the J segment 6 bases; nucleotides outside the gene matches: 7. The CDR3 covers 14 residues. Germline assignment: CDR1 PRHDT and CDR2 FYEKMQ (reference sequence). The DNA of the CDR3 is TGTGCCAGCAGCCAAGGGGGCCGCAGTCAGCCCCAGCATTTT. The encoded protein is CASSQGGRSQPQHF.

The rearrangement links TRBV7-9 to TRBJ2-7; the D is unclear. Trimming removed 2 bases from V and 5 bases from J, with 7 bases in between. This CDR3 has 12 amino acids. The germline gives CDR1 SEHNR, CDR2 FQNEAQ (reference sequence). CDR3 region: CASSLRGHEQYF. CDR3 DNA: TGTGCCAGCAGCTTAAGAGGTCACGAGCAGTACTTC.

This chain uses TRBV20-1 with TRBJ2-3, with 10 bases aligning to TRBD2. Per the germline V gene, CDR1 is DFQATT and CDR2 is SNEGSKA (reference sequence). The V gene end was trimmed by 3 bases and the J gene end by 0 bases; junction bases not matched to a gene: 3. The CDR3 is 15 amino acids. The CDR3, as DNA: TGCAGTGCTAGTGGAGCGGGAGGGAGCACAGATACGCAGTATTTT. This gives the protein CSASGAGGSTDTQYF.

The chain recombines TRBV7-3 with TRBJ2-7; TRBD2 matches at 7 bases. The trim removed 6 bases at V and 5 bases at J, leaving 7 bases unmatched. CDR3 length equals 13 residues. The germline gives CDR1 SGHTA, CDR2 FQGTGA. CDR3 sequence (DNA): TGTGCCAGCAGAGCTGGCGGGAGCCACGAGCAGTACTTC. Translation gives CASRAGGSHEQYF.

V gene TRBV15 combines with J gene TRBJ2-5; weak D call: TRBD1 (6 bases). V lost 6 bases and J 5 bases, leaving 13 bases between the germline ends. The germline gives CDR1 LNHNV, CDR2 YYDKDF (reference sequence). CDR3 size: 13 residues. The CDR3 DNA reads TGTGCCACCAGGGCCCCGAGGGGGGAGACCCAGTACTTC. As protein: CATRAPRGETQYF. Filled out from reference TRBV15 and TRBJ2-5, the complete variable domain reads DAMVIQNPRYQVTQFGKPVTLSCSQTLNHNVMYWYQQKSSQAPKLLFHYYDKDFNNEADTPDNFQSRRPNTSFCFLDIRSPGLGDTAMYLCATRAPRGETQYFGPGTRLLVL.

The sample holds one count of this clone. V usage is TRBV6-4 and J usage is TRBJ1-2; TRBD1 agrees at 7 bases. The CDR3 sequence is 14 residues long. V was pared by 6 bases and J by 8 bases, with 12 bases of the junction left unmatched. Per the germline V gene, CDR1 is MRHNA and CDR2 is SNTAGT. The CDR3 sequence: CASSVDRNVGGYTF. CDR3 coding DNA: TGTGCCAGCAGCGTGGACAGGAATGTCGGGGGCTACACCTTC.

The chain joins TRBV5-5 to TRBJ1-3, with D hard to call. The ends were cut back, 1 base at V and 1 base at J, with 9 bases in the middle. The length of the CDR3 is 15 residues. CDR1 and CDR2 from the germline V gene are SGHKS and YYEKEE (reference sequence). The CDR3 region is CASSLWALSGNTIYF. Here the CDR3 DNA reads TGTGCCAGCAGCTTGTGGGCCCTATCTGGAAACACCATATATTTT. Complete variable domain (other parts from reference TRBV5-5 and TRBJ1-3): DAGVTQSPTHLIKTRGQQVTLRCSPISGHKSVSWYQQVLGQGPQFIFQYYEKEERGRGNFPDRFSARQFPNYSSELNVNALLLGDSALYLCASSLWALSGNTIYFGEGSWLTVV.